This record covers a single T cell receptor beta chain. TCRdb's table, derived via immunoSEQ multiplex PCR, lists solely in-frame clones and lacks some. The table records more than 250,000 clones, 83% of them present only once. V lost 0 bases, J lost 2 bases, and 8 bases lay in between. Per germline, CDR1 SGHDT and CDR2 YYEEEE. The CDR3 spans 14 residues. This entry comes from a study of blood T cell repertoires in COVID-19. The origin of this receptor is a man between 60 and 75 years old who had recovered from COVID-19. The sample taken for sequencing was peripheral blood. V gene TRBV5-6 combines with J gene TRBJ1-2; D unclear. The CDR3 sequence is CASSLDQTNYGYTF. The CDR3 region has the DNA TGTGCCAGCAGCTTGGATCAAACAAACTATGGCTACACCTTC.